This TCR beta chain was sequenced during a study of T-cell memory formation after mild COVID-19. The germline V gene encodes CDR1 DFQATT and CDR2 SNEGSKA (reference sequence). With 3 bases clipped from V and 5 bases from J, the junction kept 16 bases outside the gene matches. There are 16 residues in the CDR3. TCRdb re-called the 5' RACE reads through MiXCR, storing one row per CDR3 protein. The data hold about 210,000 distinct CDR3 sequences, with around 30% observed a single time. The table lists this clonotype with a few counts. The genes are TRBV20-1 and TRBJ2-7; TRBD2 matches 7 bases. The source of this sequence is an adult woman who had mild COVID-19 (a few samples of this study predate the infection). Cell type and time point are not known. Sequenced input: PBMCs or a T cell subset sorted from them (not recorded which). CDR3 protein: CSARWGREVGSHEQYF. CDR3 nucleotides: TGCAGTGCTAGGTGGGGTCGGGAGGTCGGATCCCACGAGCAGTACTTC.